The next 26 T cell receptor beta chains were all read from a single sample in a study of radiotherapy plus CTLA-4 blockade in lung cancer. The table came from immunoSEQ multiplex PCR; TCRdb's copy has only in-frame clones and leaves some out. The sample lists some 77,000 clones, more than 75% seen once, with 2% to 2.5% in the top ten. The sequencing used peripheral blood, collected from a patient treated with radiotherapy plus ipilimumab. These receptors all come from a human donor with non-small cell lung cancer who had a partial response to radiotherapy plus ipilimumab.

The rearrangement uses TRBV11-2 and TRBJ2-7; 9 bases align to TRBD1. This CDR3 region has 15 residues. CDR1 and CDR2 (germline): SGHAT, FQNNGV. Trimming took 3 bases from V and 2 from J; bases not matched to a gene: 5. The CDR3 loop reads CASSFTGTGTYEQYF. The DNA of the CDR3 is TGTGCCAGCAGCTTCACCGGGACAGGGACCTACGAGCAGTACTTC.

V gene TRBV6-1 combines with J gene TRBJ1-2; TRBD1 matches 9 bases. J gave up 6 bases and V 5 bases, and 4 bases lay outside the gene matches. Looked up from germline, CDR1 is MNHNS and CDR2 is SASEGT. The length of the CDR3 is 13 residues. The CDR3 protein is CASSLDRGNGYTF. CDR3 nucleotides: TGTGCCAGCAGTCTTGACAGGGGGAATGGCTACACCTTC.

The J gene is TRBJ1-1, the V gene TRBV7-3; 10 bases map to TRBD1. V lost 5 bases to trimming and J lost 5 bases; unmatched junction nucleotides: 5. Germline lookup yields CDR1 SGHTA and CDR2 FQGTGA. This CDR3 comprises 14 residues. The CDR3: CASSATGGMTEAFF. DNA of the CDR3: TGTGCCAGCAGCGCGACAGGGGGCATGACTGAAGCTTTCTTT.

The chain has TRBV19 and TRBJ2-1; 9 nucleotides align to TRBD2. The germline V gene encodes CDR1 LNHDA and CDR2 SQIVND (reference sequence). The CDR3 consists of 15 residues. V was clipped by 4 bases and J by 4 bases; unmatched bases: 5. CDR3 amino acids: CASSNSGSGYNEQFF. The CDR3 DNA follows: TGTGCCAGTAGTAATAGCGGGAGTGGGTACAATGAGCAGTTCTTC.

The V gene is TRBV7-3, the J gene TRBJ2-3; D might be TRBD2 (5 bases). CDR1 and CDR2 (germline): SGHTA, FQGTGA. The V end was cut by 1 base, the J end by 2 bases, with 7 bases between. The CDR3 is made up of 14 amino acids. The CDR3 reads CASSLSRDTDTQYF. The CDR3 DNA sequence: TGTGCCAGCAGCTTAAGTCGGGACACAGATACGCAGTATTTT.

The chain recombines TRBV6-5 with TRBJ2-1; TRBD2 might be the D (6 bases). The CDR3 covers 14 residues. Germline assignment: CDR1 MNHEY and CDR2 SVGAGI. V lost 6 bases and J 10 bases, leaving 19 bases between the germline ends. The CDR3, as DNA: TGTGCCAGCAGCGTGGGACTTGAGCTGGCGGAGCAGTTCTTC. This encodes CASSVGLELAEQFF.

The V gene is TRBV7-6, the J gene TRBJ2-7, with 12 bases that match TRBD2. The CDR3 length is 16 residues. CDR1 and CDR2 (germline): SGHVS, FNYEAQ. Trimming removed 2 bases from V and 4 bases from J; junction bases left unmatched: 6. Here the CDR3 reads CASSLRLAGEAYEQYF. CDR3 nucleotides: TGTGCCAGCAGCTTAAGACTAGCGGGAGAAGCATACGAGCAGTACTTC. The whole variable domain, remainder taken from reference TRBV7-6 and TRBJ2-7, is GAGVSQSPRYKVTKRGQDVALRCDPISGHVSLYWYRQALGQGPEFLTYFNYEAQQDKSGLPNDRFSAERPEGSISTLTIQRTEQRDSAMYRCASSLRLAGEAYEQYFGPGTRLTVT.

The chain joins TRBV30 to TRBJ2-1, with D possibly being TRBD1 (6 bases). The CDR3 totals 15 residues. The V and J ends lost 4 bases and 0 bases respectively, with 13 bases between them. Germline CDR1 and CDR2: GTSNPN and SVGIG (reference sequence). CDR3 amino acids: CAWNLQGGSYNEQFF. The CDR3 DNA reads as TGTGCCTGGAATCTACAGGGCGGCTCCTACAATGAGCAGTTCTTC.

Written as DNA, the CDR3 is TGTGCCAGCAGCTTAGCGGGAGGGGATTTAAACTATGGCTACACCTTC. Translated, it gives CASSLAGGDLNYGYTF. The rearrangement uses TRBV7-9 and TRBJ1-2, with a weak D call TRBD1 (5 bases). Trimming stripped 0 bases from V and 2 bases from J, with 13 bases between. The CDR3 has 16 residues. In germline, CDR1 is SEHNR, CDR2 FQNEAQ (reference sequence).

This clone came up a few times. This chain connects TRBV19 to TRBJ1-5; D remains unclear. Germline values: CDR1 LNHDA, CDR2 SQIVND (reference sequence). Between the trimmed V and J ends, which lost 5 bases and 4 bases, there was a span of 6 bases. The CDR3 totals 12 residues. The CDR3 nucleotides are TGTGCCAGTAGTCGTACAAATCAGCCCCAGCATTTT. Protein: CASSRTNQPQHF.

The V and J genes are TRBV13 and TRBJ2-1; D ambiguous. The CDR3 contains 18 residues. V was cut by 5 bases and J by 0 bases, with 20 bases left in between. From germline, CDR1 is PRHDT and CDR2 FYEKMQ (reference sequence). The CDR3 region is CASSRNPTLTSSYNEQFF. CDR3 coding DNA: TGTGCCAGCAGCCGCAATCCTACTCTTACGAGCTCCTACAATGAGCAGTTCTTC. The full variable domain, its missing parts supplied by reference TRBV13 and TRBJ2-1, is AAGVIQSPRHLIKEKRETATLKCYPIPRHDTVYWYQQGPGQDPQFLISFYEKMQSDKGSIPDRFSAQQFSDYHSELNMSSLELGDSALYFCASSRNPTLTSSYNEQFFGPGTRLTVL.

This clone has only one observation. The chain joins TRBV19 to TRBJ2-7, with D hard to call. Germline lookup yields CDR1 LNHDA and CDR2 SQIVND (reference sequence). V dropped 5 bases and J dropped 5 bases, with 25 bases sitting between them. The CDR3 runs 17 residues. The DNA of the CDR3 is TGTGCCAGTAGTCCCCTCCTCGGCGCCAGGATAAAACACGAGCAGTACTTC. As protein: CASSPLLGARIKHEQYF.

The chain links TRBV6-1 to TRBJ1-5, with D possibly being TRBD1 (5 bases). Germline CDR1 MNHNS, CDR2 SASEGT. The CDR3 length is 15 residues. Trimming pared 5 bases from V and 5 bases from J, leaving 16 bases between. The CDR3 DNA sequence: TGTGCCAGCAGTCGAGTACGTGGCAGGGATCAGCCCCAGCATTTT. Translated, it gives CASSRVRGRDQPQHF.

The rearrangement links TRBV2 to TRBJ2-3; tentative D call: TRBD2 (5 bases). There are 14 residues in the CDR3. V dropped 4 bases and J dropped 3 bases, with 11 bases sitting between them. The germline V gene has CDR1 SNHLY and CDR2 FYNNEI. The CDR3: CASSVPRGTDTQYF. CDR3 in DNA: TGTGCCAGCAGTGTCCCTCGGGGAACAGATACGCAGTATTTT.

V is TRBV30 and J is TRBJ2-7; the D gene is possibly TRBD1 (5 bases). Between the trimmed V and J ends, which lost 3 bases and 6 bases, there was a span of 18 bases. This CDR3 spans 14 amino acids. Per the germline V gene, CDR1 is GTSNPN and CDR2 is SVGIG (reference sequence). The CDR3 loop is CAWSPRQSRGEQYF. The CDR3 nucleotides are TGTGCCTGGAGCCCGAGACAGAGCCGAGGCGAGCAGTACTTC.

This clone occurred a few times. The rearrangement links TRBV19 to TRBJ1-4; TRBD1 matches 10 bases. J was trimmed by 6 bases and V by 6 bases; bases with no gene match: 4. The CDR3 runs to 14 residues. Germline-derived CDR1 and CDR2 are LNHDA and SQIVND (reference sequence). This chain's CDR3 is CASSDRGRDEKLFF. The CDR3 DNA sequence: TGTGCCAGTAGCGACAGGGGGCGAGATGAAAAACTGTTTTTT.

The CDR3 DNA reads as TGTGCCAGCAGCTTTCGGACAGAGAACACTGAAGCTTTCTTT. Amino acid sequence: CASSFRTENTEAFF. The gene calls are TRBV7-9 and TRBJ1-1, with D tentatively TRBD1 (6 bases). Germline-derived CDR1 and CDR2 are SEHNR and FQNEAQ (reference sequence). V lost 3 bases to trimming and J lost 1 base, with 9 bases between them. CDR3 size: 14 residues.

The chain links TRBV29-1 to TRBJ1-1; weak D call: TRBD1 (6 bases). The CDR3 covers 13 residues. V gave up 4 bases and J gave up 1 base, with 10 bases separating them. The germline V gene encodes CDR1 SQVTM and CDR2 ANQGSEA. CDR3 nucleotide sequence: TGCAGCGTTGGGGACACTCGGAACACTGAAGCTTTCTTT. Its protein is CSVGDTRNTEAFF.

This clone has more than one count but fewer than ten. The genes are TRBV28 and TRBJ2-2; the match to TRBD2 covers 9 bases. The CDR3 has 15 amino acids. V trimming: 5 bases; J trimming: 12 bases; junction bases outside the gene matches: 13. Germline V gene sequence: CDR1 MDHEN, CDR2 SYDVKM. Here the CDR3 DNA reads TGTGCCAGCAGTAGAACAGGAGATCTAGCGGGAAAGCTGTTTTTT. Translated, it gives CASSRTGDLAGKLFF.

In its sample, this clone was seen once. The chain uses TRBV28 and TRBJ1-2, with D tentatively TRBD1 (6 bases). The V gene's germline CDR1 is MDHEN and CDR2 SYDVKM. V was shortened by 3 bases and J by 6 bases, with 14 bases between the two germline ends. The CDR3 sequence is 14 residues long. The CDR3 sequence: CASSLVGRGDGYTF. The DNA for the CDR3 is TGTGCCAGCAGTTTGGTCGGGAGGGGGGATGGCTACACCTTC.

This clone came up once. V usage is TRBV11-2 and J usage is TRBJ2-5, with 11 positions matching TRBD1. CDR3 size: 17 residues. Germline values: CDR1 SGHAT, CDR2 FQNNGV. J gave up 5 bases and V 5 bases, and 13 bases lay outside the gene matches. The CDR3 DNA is TGTGCCAGCAGCCAGGACAGGGGGCTTGGGAGAAGGGAGACCCAGTACTTC. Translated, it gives CASSQDRGLGRRETQYF. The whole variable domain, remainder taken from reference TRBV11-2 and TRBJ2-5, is EAGVAQSPRYKIIEKRQSVAFWCNPISGHATLYWYQQILGQGPKLLIQFQNNGVVDDSQLPKDRFSAERLKGVDSTLKIQPAKLEDSAVYLCASSQDRGLGRRETQYFGPGTRLLVL.

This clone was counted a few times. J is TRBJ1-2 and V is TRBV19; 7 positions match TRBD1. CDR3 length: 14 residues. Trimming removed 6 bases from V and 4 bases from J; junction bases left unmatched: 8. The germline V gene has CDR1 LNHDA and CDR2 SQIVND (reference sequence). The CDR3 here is CASSKGQDFYGYTF. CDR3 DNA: TGTGCCAGTAGCAAAGGACAGGACTTCTATGGCTACACCTTC. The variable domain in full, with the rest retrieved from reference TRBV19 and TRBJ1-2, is DGGITQSPKYLFRKEGQNVTLSCEQNLNHDAMYWYRQDPGQGLRLIYYSQIVNDFQKGDIAEGYSVSREKKESFPLTVTSAQKNPTAFYLCASSKGQDFYGYTFGSGTRLTVV.

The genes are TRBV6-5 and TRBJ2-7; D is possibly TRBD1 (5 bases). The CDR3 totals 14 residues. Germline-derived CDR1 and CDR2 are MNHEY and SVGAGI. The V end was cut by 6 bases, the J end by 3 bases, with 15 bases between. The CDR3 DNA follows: TGTGCCAGCAGCTCGCCCCGGACATACTACGAGCAGTACTTC. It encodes CASSSPRTYYEQYF.

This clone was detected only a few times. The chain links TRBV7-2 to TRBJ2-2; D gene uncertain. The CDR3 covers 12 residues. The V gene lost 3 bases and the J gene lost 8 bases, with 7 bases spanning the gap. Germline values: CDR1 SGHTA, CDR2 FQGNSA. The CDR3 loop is CASSFPRGELFF. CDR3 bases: TGTGCCAGCAGCTTTCCTCGGGGGGAGCTGTTTTTT.

CDR3 protein: CASSSRGLSNEQFF. The CDR3 nucleotides are TGTGCCAGCAGTTCGAGGGGACTGAGTAATGAGCAGTTCTTC. The chain carries TRBV27 and TRBJ2-1; TRBD2 is a possible D gene (6 bases). Germline V lookup: CDR1 MNHEY, CDR2 SMNVEV (reference sequence). V was clipped by 4 bases and J by 7 bases, with 14 bases between them. This CDR3 is 14 amino acids long.

CDR3 sequence reads: CASSLYPSGAYTDTQYF. CDR3 DNA sequence: TGTGCCAGCAGTTTATACCCCAGCGGAGCCTACACAGATACGCAGTATTTT. The chain couples TRBV28 to TRBJ2-3; D might be TRBD2 (5 bases). This CDR3 is 17 amino acids long. Germline loops: CDR1 MDHEN, CDR2 SYDVKM. The V end was cut by 1 base, the J end by 2 bases, with 16 bases between.